This T cell receptor (beta chain) was captured in a study of blood T cell repertoires in COVID-19 (TCRdb year 2020). Study-wide context: The collaborator samples originated in the United States, Italy and Spain and spanned the acute and convalescent phases of COVID-19. The material from the prospective study consisted of cDNA or gDNA derived from T cells, B-cell-depleted T cells, or PBMCs. Samples came from the ongoing ImmuneRACE study (first 160 participants) plus 1,254 subjects from 6 global collaborators. The dataset comprised deeply sampled blood TCRbeta repertoires from subjects exposed to, actively infected with, or recovered from COVID-19. Where available, HLA class I and class II types were taken from metadata supplied by the sample provider and were not determined by assay-based typing. The repertoires were released in a freely available public database intended as a resource for research on the immune response to SARS-CoV-2. The sample metadata nearly always contained a de-identified subject ID, COVID-19 status, age in years and sex. Findings and caveats that apply to the study as a whole: The quantity of clinical and demographic metadata differed by source and by participant and was supplied without curation.

According to the germline V gene (reference sequence), CDR1 reads GTSNPN and CDR2 reads SVGIG. V is pruned by 5 bases and J by 2 bases, leaving 3 bases of the junction without a gene match. There are 14 amino acids in the CDR3, from cysteine to phenylalanine inclusive. The retained sequence is limited to the CDR3, 42 bases, with the frame set at the first base. TCRbeta CDR3 regions were amplified from genomic DNA using the immunoSEQ Assay, a bias-controlled multiplex PCR. For the original study's pipeline: Nucleated cell counts per sample were estimated from amplification of reference gene primers within the assay. To quantify the absolute abundance of each unique TCRbeta CDR3 rearrangement, sequence reads were collapsed and filtered. For each sample, productive Simpson clonality was calculated as the square root of Simpson's diversity index across productive rearrangements. This immuneACCESS table, as held by TCRdb, lists in-frame sequences with V and J called but not all clones. Of the missing ones, under half trace to an unresolved V gene in checked studies; the others have no known cause. V and J calls and clone size follow that table, whereas D and trimming were derived from the DNA. This sample is represented by 150,000 to 200,000 clones; roughly nine tenths of them were singletons. The ten largest clones add up to approximately 11% of the sample.

Concerning this clone: Its cognate antigen has yet to be identified. No base quality values were provided; no much bigger clone lies one nucleotide off.

One collaborating source in Seattle enrolled patients during active infection and followed them longitudinally through the course of disease. The collaborating institutions used their own protocols to collect whole blood in K2EDTA tubes. Collaborator samples were shipped for TCRbeta analysis as frozen whole blood, isolated PBMCs, or DNA extracted from either sample type. The clonotype was recovered from a woman aged 55-70 years with COVID-19, enrolled during active disease. The chain links TRBV30 with TRBJ2-6, with 7 bases aligning to TRBD1. The sample consisted of peripheral blood. In nucleotides, the sequence is TGTGCCTGGGGAACAGGGGCTGGGGCCAACGTCCTGACTTTC. Protein translation: CAWGTGAGANVLTF.